The T cell receptor beta chain described here comes from a study of T cells in narcolepsy. Overall study: Patients with NT1 or NT2 and healthy control donors were enrolled. Whole-study findings and limits: Reportedly, autoreactive clonotypes were serially detected in patients' blood but not controls'.

Assay used: immunoSEQ multiplex PCR; TCRdb lists only in-frame clones, some missing. Of some 30,000 clones listed, roughly 87% are singletons. Trimming took 0 bases from V and 5 from J, leaving 5 bases between them. Germline-derived CDR1 and CDR2 are LGHNA and YSLEER. There are 13 residues in the CDR3. Concerning this clone itself: What it recognizes is unknown.

Sequences were obtained from CD45RA- memory CD4+ T cells from PBMCs. The genes are TRBV4-3 and TRBJ1-5, with D possibly being TRBD1 (5 bases). The receptor's source is a human donor with narcolepsy. For the CDR3, the DNA is TGCGCCAGCAGCCAAGAGACAGATCAGCCCCAGCATTTT. It is translated as CASSQETDQPQHF.